A selection of T cell receptor beta chains follows, all from one sample in a study of blood T cell repertoires in COVID-19. Clones were sequenced by immunoSEQ multiplex PCR, and TCRdb holds only the in-frame ones, with some missing. The sample has roughly 59,000 clones, approximately 79% seen once. The sequenced sample consisted of peripheral blood. Every receptor here comes from a human donor in a cohort sampled during active COVID-19. Both conserved end residues are part of each CDR3. A D gene is named only where the DNA matches it firmly.

d_call,v_call,cdr3_aa
-,TRBV15,CATSRDRNRGGPQHF
-,TRBV5-1,CASSLGQLYEQYF
TRBD2,TRBV9,CASSVRAGGPGETQYF
TRBD1,TRBV27,CASSLKGGPTDTQYF
-,TRBV7-2,CASSLDGQRQETQYF
TRBD1,TRBV20-1,CSASQTGTVWTNEKLFF
-,TRBV25-1,CASSGPRRGDTQYF
TRBD1,TRBV19,CASSIGTGTVTTGELFF
TRBD2,TRBV4-2,CASSQGAGGATDTQYF
-,TRBV7-2,CATKTDTSGNTIYF
-,TRBV29-1,CSVTGEGAYEQYF
-,TRBV4-3,CASSQEYYGGSYEQYF
TRBD1,TRBV5-6,CASSLAGQFPSYEQYF
-,TRBV30,CAWSVGRATEAFF
-,TRBV24-1,CATSGPTVAYGYTF
-,TRBV30,CAWSVQKEAFF
-,TRBV27,CATRRGDLATNEKLFF
-,TRBV6-5,CASSLGQNTGELFF
TRBD1,TRBV19,CASSSFGDRGSYEQYF
TRBD1,TRBV24-1,CATSDFRDRTDTQYF
-,TRBV4-1,CASSPGVKDTQYF
-,TRBV6-6,CASSYSSGEQYF
-,TRBV18,CASSPPSSRGMNTEAFF